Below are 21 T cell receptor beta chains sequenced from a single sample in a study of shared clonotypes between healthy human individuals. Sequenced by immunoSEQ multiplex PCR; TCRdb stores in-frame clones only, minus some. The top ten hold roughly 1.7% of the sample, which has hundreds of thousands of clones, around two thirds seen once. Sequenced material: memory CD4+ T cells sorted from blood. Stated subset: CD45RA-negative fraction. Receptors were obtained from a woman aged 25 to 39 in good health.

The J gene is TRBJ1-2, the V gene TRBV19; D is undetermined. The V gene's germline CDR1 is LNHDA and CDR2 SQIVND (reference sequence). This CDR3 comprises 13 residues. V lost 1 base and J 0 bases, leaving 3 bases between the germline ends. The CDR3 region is CASSIVANYGYTF. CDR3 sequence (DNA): TGTGCCAGTAGTATAGTCGCTAACTATGGCTACACCTTC.

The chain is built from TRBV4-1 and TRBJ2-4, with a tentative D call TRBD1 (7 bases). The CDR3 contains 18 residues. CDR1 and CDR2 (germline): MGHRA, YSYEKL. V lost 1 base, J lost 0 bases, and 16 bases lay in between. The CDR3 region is CASSQGAWRGLAKNIQYF. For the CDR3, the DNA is TGCGCCAGCAGCCAAGGTGCATGGAGGGGGCTAGCCAAAAACATTCAGTACTTC.

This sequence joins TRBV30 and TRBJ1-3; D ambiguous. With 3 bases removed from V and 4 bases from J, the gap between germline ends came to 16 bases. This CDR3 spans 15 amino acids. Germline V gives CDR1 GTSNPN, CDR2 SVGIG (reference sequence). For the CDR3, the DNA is TGTGCCTGGAGAGATTGGCGGGGTCTGGGAAACACCATATATTTT. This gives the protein CAWRDWRGLGNTIYF.

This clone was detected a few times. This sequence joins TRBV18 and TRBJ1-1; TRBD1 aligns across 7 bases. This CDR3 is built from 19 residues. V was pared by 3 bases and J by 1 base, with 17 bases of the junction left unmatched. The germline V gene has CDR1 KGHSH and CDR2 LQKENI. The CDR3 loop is CASSPERVPRTGKNTEAFF. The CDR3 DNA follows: TGTGCCAGCTCACCGGAACGAGTGCCTAGGACAGGAAAGAACACTGAAGCTTTCTTT.

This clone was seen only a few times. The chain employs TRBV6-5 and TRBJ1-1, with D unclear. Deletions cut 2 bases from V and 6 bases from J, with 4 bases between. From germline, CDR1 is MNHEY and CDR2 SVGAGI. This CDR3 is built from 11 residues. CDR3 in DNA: TGTGCCAGCAGTTACAACGCTGAAGCTTTCTTT. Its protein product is CASSYNAEAFF.

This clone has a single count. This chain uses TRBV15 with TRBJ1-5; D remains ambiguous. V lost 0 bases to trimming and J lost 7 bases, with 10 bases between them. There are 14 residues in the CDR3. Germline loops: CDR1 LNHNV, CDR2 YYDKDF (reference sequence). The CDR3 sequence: CATSRDARQQPQHF. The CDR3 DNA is TGTGCCACCAGCAGAGATGCGAGGCAACAGCCCCAGCATTTT.

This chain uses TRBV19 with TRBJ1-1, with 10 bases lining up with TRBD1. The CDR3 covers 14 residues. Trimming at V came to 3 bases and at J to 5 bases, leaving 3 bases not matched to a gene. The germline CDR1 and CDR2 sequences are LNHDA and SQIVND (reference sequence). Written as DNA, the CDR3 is TGTGCCAGTAGTATGGACAGGGGGAAAACTGAAGCTTTCTTT. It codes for CASSMDRGKTEAFF. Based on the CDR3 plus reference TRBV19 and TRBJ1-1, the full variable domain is DGGITQSPKYLFRKEGQNVTLSCEQNLNHDAMYWYRQDPGQGLRLIYYSQIVNDFQKGDIAEGYSVSREKKESFPLTVTSAQKNPTAFYLCASSMDRGKTEAFFGQGTRLTVV.

The CDR3 DNA follows: TGTGCCAGCAGCGTGCTGCCGGGACTGGAGAACACCGGGGAGCTGTTTTTT. Translated, it gives CASSVLPGLENTGELFF. V and J are TRBV9 and TRBJ2-2, with D perhaps TRBD2 (6 bases). CDR3 length: 17 amino acids. The germline gives CDR1 SGDLS, CDR2 YYNGEE. Between the trimmed V and J ends, which lost 2 bases and 1 base, there was a span of 15 bases.

As DNA, the CDR3 is TGTGCCAGCTCACCTCCAGGGGTCCACTCTGGAAACACCATATATTTT. It codes for CASSPPGVHSGNTIYF. The chain recombines TRBV18 with TRBJ1-3; TRBD1 might be the D (6 bases). This CDR3 has 16 residues. The ends were cut back, 3 bases at V and 0 bases at J, with 12 bases in the middle. Per the germline V gene, CDR1 is KGHSH and CDR2 is LQKENI.

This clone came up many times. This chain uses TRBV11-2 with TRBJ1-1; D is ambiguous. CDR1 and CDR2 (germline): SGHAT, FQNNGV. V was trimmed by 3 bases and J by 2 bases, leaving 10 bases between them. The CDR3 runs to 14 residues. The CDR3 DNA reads TGTGCCAGCAGCTTCGTGGGTTTAAACACTGAAGCTTTCTTT. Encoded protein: CASSFVGLNTEAFF.

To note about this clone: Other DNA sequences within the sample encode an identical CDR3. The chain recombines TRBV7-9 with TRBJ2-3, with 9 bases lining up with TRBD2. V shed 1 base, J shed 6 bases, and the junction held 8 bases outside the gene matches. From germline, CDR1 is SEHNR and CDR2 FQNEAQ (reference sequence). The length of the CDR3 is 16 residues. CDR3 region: CASSLGVAGVGDTQYF. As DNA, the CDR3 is TGTGCCAGCAGCTTAGGGGTAGCGGGAGTGGGTGATACGCAGTATTTT.

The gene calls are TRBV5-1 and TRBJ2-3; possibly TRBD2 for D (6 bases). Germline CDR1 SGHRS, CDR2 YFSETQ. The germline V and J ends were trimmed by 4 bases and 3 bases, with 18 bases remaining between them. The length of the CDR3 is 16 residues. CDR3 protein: CASSPLGGRGTDTQYF. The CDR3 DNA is TGCGCCAGCAGCCCCCTCGGGGGTCGGGGAACAGATACGCAGTATTTT. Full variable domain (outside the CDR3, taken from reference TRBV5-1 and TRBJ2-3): KAGVTQTPRYLIKTRGQQVTLSCSPISGHRSVSWYQQTPGQGLQFLFEYFSETQRNKGNFPGRFSGRQFSNSRSEMNVSTLELGDSALYLCASSPLGGRGTDTQYFGPGTRLTVL.

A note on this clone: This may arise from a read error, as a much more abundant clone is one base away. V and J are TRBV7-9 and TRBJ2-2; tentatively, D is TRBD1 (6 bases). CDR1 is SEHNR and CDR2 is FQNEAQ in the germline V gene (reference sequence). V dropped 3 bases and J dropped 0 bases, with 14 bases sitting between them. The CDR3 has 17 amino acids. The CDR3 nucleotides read TGTGCCAGCAGCTTTTGGACAGCCATCGCGAACACCGGGGAGCTGTTTTTT. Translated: CASSFWTAIANTGELFF.

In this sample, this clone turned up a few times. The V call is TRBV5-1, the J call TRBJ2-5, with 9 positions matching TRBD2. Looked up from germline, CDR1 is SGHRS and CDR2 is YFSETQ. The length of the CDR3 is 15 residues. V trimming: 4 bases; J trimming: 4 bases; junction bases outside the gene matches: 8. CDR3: CASSPGSGSGETQYF. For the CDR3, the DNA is TGCGCCAGCAGCCCCGGTAGCGGGAGCGGAGAGACCCAGTACTTC.

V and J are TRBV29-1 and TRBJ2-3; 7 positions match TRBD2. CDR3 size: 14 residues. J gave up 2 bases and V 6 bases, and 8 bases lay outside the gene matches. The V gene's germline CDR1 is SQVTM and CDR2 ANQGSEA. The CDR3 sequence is CSVGGEVTTDTQYF. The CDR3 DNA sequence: TGCAGCGTGGGGGGGGAGGTGACCACAGATACGCAGTATTTT.

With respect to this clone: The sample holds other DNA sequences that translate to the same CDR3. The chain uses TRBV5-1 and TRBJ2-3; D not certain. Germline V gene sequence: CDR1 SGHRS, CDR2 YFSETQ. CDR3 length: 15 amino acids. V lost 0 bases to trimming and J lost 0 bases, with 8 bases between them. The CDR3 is CASSLGQVSTDTQYF. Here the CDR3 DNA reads TGCGCCAGCAGCTTGGGGCAGGTTAGCACAGATACGCAGTATTTT.

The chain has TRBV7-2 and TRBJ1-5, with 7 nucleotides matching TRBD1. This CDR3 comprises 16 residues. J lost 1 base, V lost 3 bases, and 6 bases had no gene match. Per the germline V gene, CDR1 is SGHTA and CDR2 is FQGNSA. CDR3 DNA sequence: TGTGCCAGCAGCTTTACAGGGGCTGGAAGCAATCAGCCCCAGCATTTT. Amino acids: CASSFTGAGSNQPQHF.

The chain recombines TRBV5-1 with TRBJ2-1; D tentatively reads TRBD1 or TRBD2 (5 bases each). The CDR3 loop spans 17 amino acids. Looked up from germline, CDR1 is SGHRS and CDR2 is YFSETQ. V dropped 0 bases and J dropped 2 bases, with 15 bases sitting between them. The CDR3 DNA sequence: TGCGCCAGCAGCTTGGATGGGGTCGGGGCAACCTACAATGAGCAGTTCTTC. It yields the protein CASSLDGVGATYNEQFF.

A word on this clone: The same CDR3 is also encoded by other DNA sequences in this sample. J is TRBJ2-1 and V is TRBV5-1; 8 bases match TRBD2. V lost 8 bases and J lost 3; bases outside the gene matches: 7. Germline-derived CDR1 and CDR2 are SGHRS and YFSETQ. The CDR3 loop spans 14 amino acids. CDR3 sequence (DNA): TGCGCCAGTCGGTTGGCGGGGGGCTACAATGAGCAGTTCTTC. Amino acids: CASRLAGGYNEQFF.

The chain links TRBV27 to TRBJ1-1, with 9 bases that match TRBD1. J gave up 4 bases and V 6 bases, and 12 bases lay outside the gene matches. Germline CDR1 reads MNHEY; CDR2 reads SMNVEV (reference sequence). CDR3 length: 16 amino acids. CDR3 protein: CASRRTAGTGPTEAFF. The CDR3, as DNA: TGTGCCAGCAGAAGGACCGCCGGGACAGGGCCCACTGAAGCTTTCTTT.

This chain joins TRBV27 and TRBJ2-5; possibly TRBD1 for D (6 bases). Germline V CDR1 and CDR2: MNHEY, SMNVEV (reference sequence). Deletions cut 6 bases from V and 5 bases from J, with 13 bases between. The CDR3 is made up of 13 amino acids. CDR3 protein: CASRPGQVETQYF. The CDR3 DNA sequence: TGTGCCAGCAGGCCGGGACAAGTGGAGACCCAGTACTTC.